This T cell receptor (beta chain) derives from a study of early T cells in non-severe SARS-CoV-2 infection. As for the study in general: Unsorted whole-blood RNA was sequenced in bulk, leaving chains unpaired.

Unique molecular identifier tags were affixed to discrete cDNA molecules. MiXCR was run by TCRdb on the 5' RACE reads, yielding one entry per CDR3 protein. The data hold tens of thousands of distinct CDR3 sequences, with approximately 8% observed a single time. Only a few counts were recorded for this clonotype. What it binds is unknown. This CDR3 is 18 amino acids long. With V trimmed by 6 bases and J by 0 bases, 15 bases remained unmatched. Germline assignment: CDR1 MNHNY and CDR2 SVGAGI (reference sequence). Study-wide results and caveats: Using VDJdb, the matching emphasized anti-spike CD8 responses while missing private and CD4 specificities.

The source material was whole blood, sampled at baseline. The chain has TRBV6-6 and TRBJ2-7; 9 nucleotides agree with TRBD1. The origin of this receptor is an adult who was a healthcare worker with PCR-confirmed SARS-CoV-2 infection or an uninfected control (not recorded which). CDR3: CASSPLKSGTGRSYEQYF. The CDR3, as DNA: TGTGCCAGCAGCCCTTTAAAGTCCGGGACAGGGCGCTCCTACGAGCAGTACTTC.